This T cell receptor (beta chain) was recorded in a study of T cell responses to AZD1222 COVID-19 vaccine. Study-wide background: The study pooled second doses at about 4 or about 12 weeks. Regarding the study as a whole: Only five to seven AZD1222 recipients were seropositive at baseline. Spike-wide coverage was observed for vaccine-associated CD4 TCRs, with dominant responses at 160-218 and 743-854. In the spike-specific TCR repertoire, nearly half reportedly target unmutated variant regions.

To note about this clone: Its specificity is unknown.

Between the trimmed V and J ends, which lost 4 bases and 4 bases, there was a span of 5 bases. The CDR3 is 12 amino acids. CDR1 is SGHVS and CDR2 is FQNEAQ in the germline V gene. The data were produced by immunoSEQ multiplex PCR, yet TCRdb's version contains in-frame clones alone and is incomplete. This repertoire shows about 96,000 clones, 89% found once; its top ten account for 1.5% to 2%. The sequences come from peripheral blood, collected on day 0 of AZD1222 vaccination. This chain uses TRBV7-8 with TRBJ1-3; D is uncertain. The receptor's source is an adult in good health. The CDR3 DNA follows: TGTGCCAGCAGCTACTCCGGAAACACCATATATTTT. This gives the protein CASSYSGNTIYF.